This T cell receptor (beta chain) was sequenced for a study of cytomegalovirus exposure and HLA in healthy donors. Whole-study results and caveats: It was reported that the classifier diagnosed cytomegalovirus status with high specificity and sensitivity in both the original and validation cohorts. The study listed 164 cytomegalovirus-associated TCR beta chains.

Clones were read by immunoSEQ multiplex PCR, and TCRdb kept only the in-frame ones, dropping some. This repertoire shows 200,000 to 300,000 clones, around 85% found once; its top ten account for about 1.2%. With respect to this clone: Its antigen is unidentified.

Sequencing was performed on PBMCs. This TCR was sampled from a woman aged 25 to 39 in good health and CMV-seropositive.

The CDR3 DNA is TGTGCCAGCAGCTTGCCCGGGGAGCTTATGTGGGAGACCCAGTACTTC. Translating gives CASSLPGELMWETQYF. The chain couples TRBV5-6 to TRBJ2-5, with a weak D call TRBD2 (5 bases). Trimming shortened V by 1 base and J by 5 bases, and 18 bases separated the two germline ends. Germline V CDR1 and CDR2: SGHDT, YYEEEE. The CDR3 covers 16 residues.